Listed here are 14 T cell receptor beta chains from one sample, sequenced in a study of T cell responses to AZD1222 COVID-19 vaccine. Libraries were prepared by immunoSEQ multiplex PCR; TCRdb keeps only in-frame clonotypes and omits some of them. The table records about 150,000 clones, 90% of them present only once. The sample consisted of peripheral blood, taken on day 0 of AZD1222 vaccination. The receptors stem from an adult in good health.

The chain has TRBV6-6 and TRBJ2-5; D unclear. From germline, CDR1 is MNHNY and CDR2 SVGAGI (reference sequence). This CDR3 is built from 14 residues. V shed 0 bases and J shed 4 bases, with 9 bases lying between them. CDR3 in amino acids: CASSYSRVGETQYF. The CDR3, as DNA: TGTGCCAGCAGTTACTCCCGGGTCGGAGAGACCCAGTACTTC.

V usage is TRBV29-1 and J usage is TRBJ2-5, with D tentatively TRBD2 (6 bases). Between the trimmed V and J ends, which lost 2 bases and 4 bases, there was a span of 17 bases. The germline gives CDR1 SQVTM, CDR2 ANQGSEA. This CDR3 region has 15 residues. CDR3 region: CSVERGGGMGETQYF. The CDR3 bases are TGCAGCGTTGAACGTGGGGGAGGAATGGGAGAGACCCAGTACTTC.

The gene calls are TRBV6-5 and TRBJ2-1; D is unclear. The V gene's germline CDR1 is MNHEY and CDR2 SVGAGI. The V end lost 8 bases, the J end lost 3 bases, and 11 bases lay between the germline ends. CDR3 length: 13 amino acids. The CDR3 coding sequence is TGTGCCAGCTACCGCGGCTACTACAATGAGCAGTTCTTC. Residues: CASYRGYYNEQFF.

This clone was counted at least ten times. The chain is built from TRBV7-9 and TRBJ2-2; 11 bases align to TRBD1. Germline V gene lookup returns CDR1 SEHNR and CDR2 FQNEAQ (reference sequence). V gave up 5 bases and J gave up 5 bases; unmatched junction bases: 7. The CDR3 sequence is 16 residues long. CDR3 in DNA: TGTGCCAGCAGCCCCCGGACAGGGGGCCTTACCGGGGAGCTGTTTTTT. Amino acids: CASSPRTGGLTGELFF.

The V and J genes are TRBV5-5 and TRBJ2-7, with D possibly TRBD2 on 7 matching bases. Germline V gene sequence: CDR1 SGHKS, CDR2 YYEKEE (reference sequence). V lost 0 bases to trimming and J lost 5 bases, with 12 bases between them. This CDR3 has 14 residues. CDR3: CASSLGGGADEQYF. The DNA of the CDR3 is TGTGCCAGCAGCTTGGGAGGGGGGGCCGACGAGCAGTACTTC.

CDR3 in DNA: TGCGCCAGCAGCCAAGCGGGAGGGACGGTTAACACCGGGGAGCTGTTTTTT. Translating gives CASSQAGGTVNTGELFF. This chain links TRBV4-1 with TRBJ2-2, with 8 bases that match TRBD2. Germline V CDR1 and CDR2: MGHRA, YSYEKL. This CDR3 region has 17 residues. The trim removed 1 base at V and 2 bases at J, leaving 6 bases unmatched.

J is TRBJ1-4 and V is TRBV23-1, with no clear D. TRBV23-1 is annotated as an ORF whose role is uncertain. The length of the CDR3 is 13 residues. Trimming took off 0 bases at V and 8 bases at J, with 7 bases between the two ends. The CDR3 spells CASSQSQREKLFF. CDR3 nucleotides: TGCGCCAGCAGTCAATCTCAGAGGGAAAAACTGTTTTTT.

The chain carries TRBV2 and TRBJ1-2, with 8 positions matching TRBD1. Per the germline V gene, CDR1 is SNHLY and CDR2 is FYNNEI. J lost 3 bases, V lost 7 bases, and 4 bases had no gene match. This CDR3 has 13 amino acids. The CDR3 loop reads CASNDRGYYGYTF. CDR3 sequence (DNA): TGTGCCAGCAACGACAGGGGATACTATGGCTACACCTTC.

The rearrangement links TRBV5-1 to TRBJ1-5; 7 nucleotides match TRBD1. V gave up 2 bases and J gave up 1 base; unmatched junction bases: 12. The CDR3 runs to 18 residues. The V gene's germline CDR1 is SGHRS and CDR2 YFSETQ. CDR3 amino acids: CASSFTGEWMKSNQPQHF. CDR3 nucleotides: TGCGCCAGCAGCTTCACAGGGGAGTGGATGAAGAGCAATCAGCCCCAGCATTTT.

A single count supports this clone. V usage is TRBV6-5 and J usage is TRBJ1-5; D is ambiguous. From germline, CDR1 is MNHEY and CDR2 SVGAGI. The CDR3 contains 15 residues. V shed 4 bases and J shed 3 bases, with 13 bases lying between them. The CDR3 nucleotides read TGTGCCAGCAGTTTGGTCCAAAACCCCAATCAGCCCCAGCATTTT. Its protein product is CASSLVQNPNQPQHF.

The genes are TRBV10-1 and TRBJ2-3; TRBD2 agrees at 9 bases. The J segment lost 2 bases and the V segment lost 4 bases, leaving 13 bases of the junction unmatched. The V gene's germline CDR1 is WNHNN and CDR2 SYGVQD (reference sequence). The CDR3 contains 18 residues. CDR3 DNA sequence: TGCGCCAGCAGTGCCGGCGGGAGGGCTCAGAAATACACAGATACGCAGTATTTT. It encodes CASSAGGRAQKYTDTQYF.

V is TRBV2 and J is TRBJ1-4; D call uncertain. The V end was cut by 8 bases, the J end by 2 bases, with 12 bases between. The CDR3 consists of 14 residues. Germline V lookup: CDR1 SNHLY, CDR2 FYNNEI. The CDR3 loop is CASQKTGTNEKLFF. Written as DNA, the CDR3 is TGTGCCAGCCAAAAGACGGGGACTAATGAAAAACTGTTTTTT. Supplemented by reference TRBV2 and TRBJ1-4, the full variable domain reads EPEVTQTPSHQVTQMGQEVILRCVPISNHLYFYWYRQILGQKVEFLVSFYNNEISEKSEIFDDQFSVERPDGSNFTLKIRSTKLEDSAMYFCASQKTGTNEKLFFGSGTQLSVL.

The chain is built from TRBV18 and TRBJ1-5, with D tentatively TRBD1 (6 bases). CDR1 is KGHSH and CDR2 is LQKENI in the germline V gene. The CDR3 has 15 residues. V lost 2 bases and J 3 bases, leaving 11 bases between the germline ends. The CDR3: CASSPGRGVNQPQHF. The DNA of the CDR3 is TGTGCCAGCTCACCAGGCAGGGGAGTCAATCAGCCCCAGCATTTT.

This clone has just a few counts. V and J are TRBV7-8 and TRBJ1-1; the D gene is possibly TRBD1 (5 bases). The ends were cut back, 3 bases at V and 4 bases at J, with 12 bases in the middle. This CDR3 has 14 residues. CDR1 SGHVS and CDR2 FQNEAQ come from the germline V gene. This CDR3 reads CASSFRGYVTEAFF. The CDR3 DNA reads as TGTGCCAGCAGCTTTAGGGGTTATGTCACTGAAGCTTTCTTT.